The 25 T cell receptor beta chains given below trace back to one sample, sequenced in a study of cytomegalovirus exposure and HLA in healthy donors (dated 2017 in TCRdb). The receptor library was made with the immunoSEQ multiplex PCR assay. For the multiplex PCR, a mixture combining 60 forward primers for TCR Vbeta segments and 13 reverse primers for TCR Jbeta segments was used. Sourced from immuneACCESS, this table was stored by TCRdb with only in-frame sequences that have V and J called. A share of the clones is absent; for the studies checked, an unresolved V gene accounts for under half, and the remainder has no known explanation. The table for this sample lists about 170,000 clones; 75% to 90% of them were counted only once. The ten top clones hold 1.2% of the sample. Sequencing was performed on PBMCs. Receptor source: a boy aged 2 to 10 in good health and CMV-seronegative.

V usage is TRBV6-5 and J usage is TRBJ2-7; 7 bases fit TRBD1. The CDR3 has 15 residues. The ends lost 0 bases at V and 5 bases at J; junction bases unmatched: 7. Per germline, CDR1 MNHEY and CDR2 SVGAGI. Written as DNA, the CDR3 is TGTGCCAGCAGTTACTCGCTGCAGGGGGAAGACGAGCAGTACTTC. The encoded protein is CASSYSLQGEDEQYF.

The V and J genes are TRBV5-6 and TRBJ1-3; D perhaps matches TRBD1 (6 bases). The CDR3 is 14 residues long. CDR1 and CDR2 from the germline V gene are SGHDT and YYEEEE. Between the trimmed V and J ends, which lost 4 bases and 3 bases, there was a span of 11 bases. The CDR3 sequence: CASSPTGRGNTIYF. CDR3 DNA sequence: TGTGCCAGCAGCCCAACAGGGCGTGGAAACACCATATATTTT.

The CDR3 is CASSLTSGGRETQYF. In DNA, the CDR3 is TGCGCCAGCAGCTTGACTAGCGGGGGGAGAGAGACCCAGTACTTC. This chain links TRBV5-1 with TRBJ2-5; TRBD2 matches at 12 bases. This CDR3 contains 15 residues. V dropped 1 base and J dropped 4; count of bases not matched to a gene: 2. Per the germline V gene, CDR1 is SGHRS and CDR2 is YFSETQ.

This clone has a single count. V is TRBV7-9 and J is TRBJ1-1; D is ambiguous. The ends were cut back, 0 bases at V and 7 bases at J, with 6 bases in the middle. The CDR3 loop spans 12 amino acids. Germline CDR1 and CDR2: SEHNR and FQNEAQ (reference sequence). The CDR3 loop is CASSLASLEAFF. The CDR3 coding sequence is TGTGCCAGCAGCTTAGCCTCCCTTGAAGCTTTCTTT.

CDR3 sequence reads: CASKAVNYGYTF. In DNA, the CDR3 is TGTGCCAGCAAAGCCGTAAACTATGGCTACACCTTC. The rearrangement links TRBV27 to TRBJ1-2; no clear D gene. Looked up from germline, CDR1 is MNHEY and CDR2 is SMNVEV (reference sequence). V lost 7 bases, J lost 2 bases, and 8 bases lay in between. The CDR3 has 12 amino acids.

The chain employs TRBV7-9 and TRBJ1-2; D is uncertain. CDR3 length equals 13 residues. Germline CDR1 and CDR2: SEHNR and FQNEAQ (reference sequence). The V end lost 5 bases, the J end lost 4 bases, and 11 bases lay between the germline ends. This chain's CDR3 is CASSPGFPYGYTF. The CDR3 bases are TGTGCCAGCAGCCCCGGGTTTCCCTATGGCTACACCTTC.

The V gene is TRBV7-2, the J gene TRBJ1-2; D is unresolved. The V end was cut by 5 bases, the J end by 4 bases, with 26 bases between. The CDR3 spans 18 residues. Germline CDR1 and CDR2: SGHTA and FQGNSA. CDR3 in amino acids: CASSAKVPAAQAGYGYTF. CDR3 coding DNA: TGTGCCAGCAGCGCCAAGGTTCCCGCTGCCCAAGCGGGCTATGGCTACACCTTC.

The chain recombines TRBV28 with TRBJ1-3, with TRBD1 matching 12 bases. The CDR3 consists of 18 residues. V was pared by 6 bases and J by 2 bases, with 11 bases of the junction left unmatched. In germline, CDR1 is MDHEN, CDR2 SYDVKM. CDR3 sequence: CASSTGTGGYRPGNTIYF. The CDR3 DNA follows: TGTGCCAGCAGCACCGGGACAGGGGGCTACCGACCTGGAAACACCATATATTTT.

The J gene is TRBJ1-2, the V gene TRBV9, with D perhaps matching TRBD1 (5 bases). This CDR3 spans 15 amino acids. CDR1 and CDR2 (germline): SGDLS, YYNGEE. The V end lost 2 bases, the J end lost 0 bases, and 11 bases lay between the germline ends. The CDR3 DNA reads TGTGCCAGCAGCGTCTCAGGGTACTCTAACTATGGCTACACCTTC. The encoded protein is CASSVSGYSNYGYTF.

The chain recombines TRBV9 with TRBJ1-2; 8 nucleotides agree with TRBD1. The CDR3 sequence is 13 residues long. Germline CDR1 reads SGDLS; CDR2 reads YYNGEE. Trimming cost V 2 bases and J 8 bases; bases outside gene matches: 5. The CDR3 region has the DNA TGTGCCAGCAGCGTGGTGACAGGGGAAGGCTACACCTTC. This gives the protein CASSVVTGEGYTF. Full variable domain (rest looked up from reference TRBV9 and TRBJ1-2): DSGVTQTPKHLITATGQRVTLRCSPRSGDLSVYWYQQSLDQGLQFLIQYYNGEERAKGNILERFSAQQFPDLHSELNLSSLELGDSALYFCASSVVTGEGYTFGSGTRLTVV.

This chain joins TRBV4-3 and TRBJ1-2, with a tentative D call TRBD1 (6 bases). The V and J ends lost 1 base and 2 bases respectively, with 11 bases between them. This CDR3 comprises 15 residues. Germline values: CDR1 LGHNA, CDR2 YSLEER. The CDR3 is CASSQGSRGNYGYTF. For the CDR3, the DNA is TGCGCCAGCAGCCAAGGTTCCAGGGGCAACTATGGCTACACCTTC.

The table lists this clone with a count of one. CDR3: CASSVYLYNEQFF. CDR3 nucleotide sequence: TGTGCCAGCAGTGTCTACCTGTACAATGAGCAGTTCTTC. The gene calls are TRBV6-1 and TRBJ2-1; D is ambiguous. The ends were cut back, 4 bases at V and 4 bases at J, with 8 bases in the middle. Per germline, CDR1 MNHNS and CDR2 SASEGT. This CDR3 comprises 13 residues.

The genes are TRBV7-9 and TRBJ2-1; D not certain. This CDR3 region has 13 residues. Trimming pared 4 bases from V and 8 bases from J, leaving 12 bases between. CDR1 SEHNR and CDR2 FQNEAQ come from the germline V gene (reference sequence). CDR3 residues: CASSSSGYDEQFF. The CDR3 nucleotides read TGTGCCAGCAGCTCATCCGGGTACGATGAGCAGTTCTTC.

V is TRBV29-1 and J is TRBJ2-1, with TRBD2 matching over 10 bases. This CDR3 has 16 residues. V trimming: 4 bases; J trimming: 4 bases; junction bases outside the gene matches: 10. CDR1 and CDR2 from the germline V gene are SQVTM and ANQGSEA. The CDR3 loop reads CSVAERGGLEYNEQFF. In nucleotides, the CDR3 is TGCAGCGTTGCAGAGCGGGGGGGCCTGGAGTACAATGAGCAGTTCTTC.

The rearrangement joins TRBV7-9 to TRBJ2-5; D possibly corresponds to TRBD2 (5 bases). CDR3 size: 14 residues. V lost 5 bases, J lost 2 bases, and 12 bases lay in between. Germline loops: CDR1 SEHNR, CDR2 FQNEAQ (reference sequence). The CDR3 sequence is CASSPPGLQETQYF. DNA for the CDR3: TGTGCCAGCAGCCCCCCGGGATTACAAGAGACCCAGTACTTC.

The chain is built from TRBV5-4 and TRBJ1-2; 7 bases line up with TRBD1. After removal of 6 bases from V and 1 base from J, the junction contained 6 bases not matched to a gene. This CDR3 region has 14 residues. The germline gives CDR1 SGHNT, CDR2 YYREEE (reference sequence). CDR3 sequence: CASISGQDNYGYTF. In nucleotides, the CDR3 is TGTGCCAGCATTTCAGGACAGGATAACTATGGCTACACCTTC.

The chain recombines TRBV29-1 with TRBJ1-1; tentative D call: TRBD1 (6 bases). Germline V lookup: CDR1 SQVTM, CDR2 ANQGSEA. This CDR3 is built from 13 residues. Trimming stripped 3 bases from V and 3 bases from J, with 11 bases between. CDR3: CSVERGGYTEAFF. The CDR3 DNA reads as TGCAGCGTTGAGAGGGGGGGGTACACTGAAGCTTTCTTT.

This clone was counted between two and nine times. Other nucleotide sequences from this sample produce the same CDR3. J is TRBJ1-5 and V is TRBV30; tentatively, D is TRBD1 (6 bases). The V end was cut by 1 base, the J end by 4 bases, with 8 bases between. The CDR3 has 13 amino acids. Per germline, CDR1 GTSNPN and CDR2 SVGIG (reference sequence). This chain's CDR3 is CAWSEQGNQPQHF. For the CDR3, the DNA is TGTGCCTGGAGTGAACAGGGTAATCAGCCCCAGCATTTT.

The CDR3 loop is CASSYWPSGSRDEQFF. CDR3 in DNA: TGTGCCAGCAGTTATTGGCCTAGCGGGAGTAGAGATGAGCAGTTCTTC. The chain carries TRBV6-5 and TRBJ2-1, with 10 bases fitting TRBD2. The CDR3 extends over 16 amino acids. Germline V lookup: CDR1 MNHEY, CDR2 SVGAGI. Unmatched junction bases numbered 10, after V lost 3 bases and J lost 8 bases.

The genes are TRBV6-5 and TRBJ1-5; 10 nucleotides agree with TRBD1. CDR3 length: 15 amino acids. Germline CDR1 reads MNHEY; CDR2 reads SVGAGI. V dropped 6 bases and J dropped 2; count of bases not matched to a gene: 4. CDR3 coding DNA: TGTGCCAGCAGCTGGGACAGGGGTGGCAATCAGCCCCAGCATTTT. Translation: CASSWDRGGNQPQHF.

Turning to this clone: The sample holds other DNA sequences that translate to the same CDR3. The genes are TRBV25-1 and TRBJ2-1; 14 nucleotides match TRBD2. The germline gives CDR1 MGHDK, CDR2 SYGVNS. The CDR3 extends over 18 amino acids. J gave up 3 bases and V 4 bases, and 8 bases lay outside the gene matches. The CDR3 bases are TGTGCCAGCAGTGCCCTAGGGGGGACTAGCGGGAGCTACAATGAGCAGTTCTTC. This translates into CASSALGGTSGSYNEQFF.

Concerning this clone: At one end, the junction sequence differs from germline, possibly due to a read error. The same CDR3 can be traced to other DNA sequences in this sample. CDR3 protein: CSVTPTTEQTEAFF. Here the CDR3 DNA reads TGCAGCGTTACCCCAACGACAGAACAAACTGAAGCTTTTTTT. The V and J genes are TRBV29-1 and TRBJ1-1; maybe TRBD1 (5 bases). Germline V lookup: CDR1 SQVTM, CDR2 ANQGSEA. The length of the CDR3 is 14 residues.

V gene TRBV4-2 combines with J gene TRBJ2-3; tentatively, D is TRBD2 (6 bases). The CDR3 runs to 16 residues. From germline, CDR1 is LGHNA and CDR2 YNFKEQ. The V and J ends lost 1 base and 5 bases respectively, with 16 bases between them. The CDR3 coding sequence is TGTGCCAGCAGCCAAGGGACTGGCGGGATTCTAGATACGCAGTATTTT. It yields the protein CASSQGTGGILDTQYF.

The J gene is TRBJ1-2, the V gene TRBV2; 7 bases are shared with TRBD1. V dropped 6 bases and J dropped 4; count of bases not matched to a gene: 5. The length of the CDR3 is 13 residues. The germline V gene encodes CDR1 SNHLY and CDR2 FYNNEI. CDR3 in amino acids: CASSPRGLYGYTF. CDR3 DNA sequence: TGTGCCAGCAGCCCGAGGGGGCTCTATGGCTACACCTTC.

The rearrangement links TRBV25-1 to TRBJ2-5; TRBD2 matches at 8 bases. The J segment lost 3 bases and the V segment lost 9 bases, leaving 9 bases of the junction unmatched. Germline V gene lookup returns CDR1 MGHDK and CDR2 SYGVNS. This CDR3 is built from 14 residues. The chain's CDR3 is CASRDSREEETQYF. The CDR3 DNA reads TGTGCCAGTAGGGACTCGCGGGAGGAAGAGACCCAGTACTTC.